This passage covers 18 T cell receptor beta chains from one sample sequenced in a study of cytomegalovirus exposure and HLA in healthy donors. TCRdb keeps only in-frame clones here, not all; method: immunoSEQ multiplex PCR. There are some 110,000 clones in the sample; about 86% occur only once, and 4% lies in the top ten. Sequencing was carried out using PBMCs. These receptor sequences come from a woman between 18 and 30 years old in good health and CMV-seropositive.

V usage is TRBV30 and J usage is TRBJ2-7, with 9 nucleotides matching TRBD1. CDR1 and CDR2 (germline): GTSNPN, SVGIG (reference sequence). CDR3 length: 14 amino acids. With V trimmed by 3 bases and J by 10 bases, 13 bases remained unmatched. In DNA, the CDR3 is TGTGCCTGGAGCCCCGGGACAGGGACATGGGAACAGTACTTC. Protein product: CAWSPGTGTWEQYF.

V is TRBV11-3 and J is TRBJ2-3; 14 nucleotides agree with TRBD2. Germline V gene sequence: CDR1 SGHNT, CDR2 YENEEA. The CDR3 length is 16 residues. Unmatched junction bases numbered 5, after V lost 5 bases and J lost 4 bases. The CDR3, as DNA: TGTGCCAGCAGCACGGGACTAGCGGGAGTCGCAGATACGCAGTATTTT. Its protein product is CASSTGLAGVADTQYF. Using reference TRBV11-3 and TRBJ2-3 for the parts outside the CDR3, the full variable domain is EAGVVQSPRYKIIEKKQPVAFWCNPISGHNTLYWYLQNLGQGPELLIRYENEEAVDDSQLPKDRFSAERLKGVDSTLKIQPAELGDSAVYLCASSTGLAGVADTQYFGPGTRLTVL.

The chain couples TRBV9 to TRBJ2-7; 9 nucleotides match TRBD1. Germline CDR1 and CDR2: SGDLS and YYNGEE. The CDR3 covers 14 residues. Trimming at V came to 2 bases and at J to 4 bases, leaving 4 bases not matched to a gene. CDR3 in amino acids: CASSVGQGWYEQYF. CDR3 nucleotide sequence: TGTGCCAGCAGCGTTGGACAGGGGTGGTACGAGCAGTACTTC.

The V gene is TRBV18, the J gene TRBJ1-3, with 7 positions matching TRBD1. V lost 3 bases, J lost 0 bases, and 11 bases stayed unmatched. The germline V gene encodes CDR1 KGHSH and CDR2 LQKENI. The CDR3 totals 18 residues. The CDR3: CASSPDGQAISSGNTIYF. The CDR3 DNA reads TGTGCCAGCTCACCTGACGGACAGGCGATTAGCTCTGGAAACACCATATATTTT.

The rearrangement joins TRBV6-5 to TRBJ2-7; D is perhaps TRBD1 (5 bases). V lost 6 bases, J lost 3 bases, and 12 bases lay in between. This CDR3 has 13 amino acids. CDR1 and CDR2 (germline): MNHEY, SVGAGI. The CDR3 coding sequence is TGTGCCAGCAGAAGTTCAGGGTACTACGAGCAGTACTTC. This gives the protein CASRSSGYYEQYF.

The chain employs TRBV30 and TRBJ1-5; tentative D call: TRBD1 (5 bases). The V end was cut by 3 bases, the J end by 4 bases, with 10 bases between. The CDR3 sequence is 13 residues long. The germline V gene encodes CDR1 GTSNPN and CDR2 SVGIG (reference sequence). CDR3 residues: CAWSRRDNQPQHF. CDR3 DNA sequence: TGTGCCTGGAGCCGCAGGGATAATCAGCCCCAGCATTTT.

V and J are TRBV6-4 and TRBJ2-5; tentative D call: TRBD2 (6 bases). V lost 0 bases and J lost 7, with 12 bases in between. The CDR3 consists of 14 residues. The germline V gene encodes CDR1 MRHNA and CDR2 SNTAGT. The DNA for the CDR3 is TGTGCCAGCAGTGACTCGTCGTGGGGAGGGACCCAGTACTTC. Protein product: CASSDSSWGGTQYF.

The CDR3 region is CASRDTDFVGYTF. In DNA form, the CDR3 reads TGTGCCAGTCGGGACACGGATTTCGTTGGCTACACCTTC. The chain joins TRBV19 to TRBJ1-2; tentative D call: TRBD1 (6 bases). The CDR3 sequence is 13 residues long. CDR1 LNHDA and CDR2 SQIVND come from the germline V gene (reference sequence). The V end lost 8 bases, the J end lost 7 bases, and 17 bases lay between the germline ends.

The chain uses TRBV28 and TRBJ2-7; the match to TRBD1 covers 10 bases. The CDR3 consists of 16 residues. With 4 bases clipped from V and 3 bases from J, the junction kept 9 bases outside the gene matches. Germline values: CDR1 MDHEN, CDR2 SYDVKM. Written as DNA, the CDR3 is TGTGCCAGCAGTTCTCCCCCGGGACAGGGGAACTACGAGCAGTACTTC. Its translation is CASSSPPGQGNYEQYF.

The gene calls are TRBV13 and TRBJ1-3, with D hard to call. There are 16 residues in the CDR3. The V gene's germline CDR1 is PRHDT and CDR2 FYEKMQ (reference sequence). V lost 1 base, J lost 2 bases, and 12 bases lay in between. This CDR3 is CASSLDPWEAGNTIYF. DNA for the CDR3: TGTGCCAGCAGCTTAGATCCCTGGGAGGCTGGAAACACCATATATTTT.

This chain connects TRBV29-1 to TRBJ1-2; 9 bases are a match to TRBD1. The CDR3 is 16 amino acids. V lost 4 bases to trimming and J lost 0 bases; unmatched junction nucleotides: 9. The germline CDR1 and CDR2 sequences are SQVTM and ANQGSEA. DNA of the CDR3: TGCAGCGTTGTTCTTGGACAGGGGCCTACTAACTATGGCTACACCTTC. Its translation is CSVVLGQGPTNYGYTF.

The CDR3: CASSFQPRNEQFF. DNA for the CDR3: TGCGCCAGCAGCTTCCAACCGAGGAATGAGCAGTTCTTC. The chain employs TRBV5-1 and TRBJ2-1; D unresolved. Trimming stripped 2 bases from V and 7 bases from J, with 10 bases between. The CDR3 is 13 amino acids. Germline V gene data show CDR1 as SGHRS and CDR2 as YFSETQ.

This clone has a single count. The junction departs from the called germline gene at one end, perhaps through a read error. The CDR3 here is CASSEEWGGRVDF. In DNA form, the CDR3 reads TGTGCCAGCAGTGAGGAGTGGGGGGGTAGGGTTGACTTC. The rearrangement joins TRBV25-1 to TRBJ2-5, with TRBD2 matching 7 bases. The germline gives CDR1 MGHDK, CDR2 SYGVNS. This CDR3 contains 13 residues.

The chain recombines TRBV28 with TRBJ1-5; D is ambiguous. CDR3 length: 14 residues. Germline V gene lookup returns CDR1 MDHEN and CDR2 SYDVKM. The V and J ends lost 2 bases and 6 bases respectively, with 11 bases between them. CDR3 residues: CASSLGVAGQPQHF. CDR3 nucleotide sequence: TGTGCCAGCAGTTTAGGGGTAGCGGGTCAGCCCCAGCATTTT.

The table lists this clone with a few counts. V gene TRBV7-3 combines with J gene TRBJ1-5; D gene unclear. V gave up 3 bases and J gave up 0 bases, with 6 bases separating them. CDR1 is SGHTA and CDR2 is FQGTGA in the germline V gene. This CDR3 contains 14 residues. CDR3 sequence: CASSFDYSNQPQHF. The CDR3 bases are TGTGCCAGCAGCTTCGACTATAGCAATCAGCCCCAGCATTTT.

The chain combines TRBV9 with TRBJ2-2; 10 nucleotides line up with TRBD1. Germline V gene data show CDR1 as SGDLS and CDR2 as YYNGEE. V was clipped by 5 bases and J by 7 bases; unmatched bases: 8. CDR3 size: 15 residues. CDR3 sequence: CASSATGGDGGELFF. In DNA, the CDR3 is TGTGCCAGCAGTGCGACAGGGGGCGATGGCGGGGAGCTGTTTTTT. Full variable domain (rest looked up from reference TRBV9 and TRBJ2-2): DSGVTQTPKHLITATGQRVTLRCSPRSGDLSVYWYQQSLDQGLQFLIQYYNGEERAKGNILERFSAQQFPDLHSELNLSSLELGDSALYFCASSATGGDGGELFFGEGSRLTVL.

The chain uses TRBV28 and TRBJ1-3, with 7 bases aligning to TRBD1. J was trimmed by 5 bases and V by 7 bases; bases with no gene match: 11. The length of the CDR3 is 15 residues. Germline CDR1 and CDR2: MDHEN and SYDVKM. The CDR3 loop is CASTTPRGRRNTIYF. The CDR3 nucleotides read TGTGCCAGCACCACACCCAGGGGGAGGCGAAACACCATATATTTT. The whole variable domain, remainder taken from reference TRBV28 and TRBJ1-3, is DVKVTQSSRYLVKRTGEKVFLECVQDMDHENMFWYRQDPGLGLRLIYFSYDVKMKEKGDIPEGYSVSREKKERFSLILESASTNQTSMYLCASTTPRGRRNTIYFGEGSWLTVV.

V and J are TRBV7-9 and TRBJ2-1; tentative D call: TRBD1 (6 bases). Trimming removed 5 bases from V and 7 bases from J, with 12 bases in between. Germline CDR1 reads SEHNR; CDR2 reads FQNEAQ (reference sequence). This CDR3 has 13 residues. CDR3 amino acids: CASSESRGNEQFF. CDR3 coding DNA: TGTGCCAGCAGCGAGTCAAGGGGGAATGAGCAGTTCTTC. The entire variable domain, with the rest obtained from reference TRBV7-9 and TRBJ2-1, is as follows: DTGVSQNPRHKITKRGQNVTFRCDPISEHNRLYWYRQTLGQGPEFLTYFQNEAQLEKSRLLSDRFSAERPKGSFSTLEIQRTEQGDSAMYLCASSESRGNEQFFGPGTRLTVL.